The rows below give T cell receptor beta chains drawn from one sample of a study of OX40 agonist ivuxolimab in advanced cancers. TCRdb's table, derived via immunoSEQ multiplex PCR, lists solely in-frame clones and lacks some. Of 15,000 to 20,000 clones detected, around 82% appear once; the ten largest clones hold roughly 15%. This sample comprised CD4+ or CD8+ T cells sorted from blood, obtained in a trial of the OX40 agonist ivuxolimab. Receptors were obtained from an adult with an advanced solid tumor such as melanoma, head and neck, liver or kidney cancer. CDR3s include the opening cysteine and the closing phenylalanine or tryptophan. The order of the fields is V gene, CDR3 protein.

TRBV30,CAWSVQINYGYTF
TRBV5-4,CASSLTDWGETQYF
TRBV4-2,CASSGWRVAVGTEQFF
TRBV7-9,CASSVEGAEETQYF
TRBV6-4,CASSDGTGGNEQFF
TRBV6-6,CASASGRVRRELFF
TRBV5-6,CASSLYSSNEKLFF
TRBV28,CASRRDGRIEQYF
TRBV7-7,CASSLSGGSNNEQFF
TRBV11-3,CASSLDQTGTQYF
TRBV5-6,CASSQGGAAYNEQFF
TRBV21-1,CASSKVHSNQPQHF
TRBV9,CASSYQGVSNEKLFF
TRBV7-2,CASSLGAGSYEQYF
TRBV5-6,CASSLGQGLLFTLKETQYF
TRBV5-1,CASSLTGPHEQYF
TRBV4-1,CASSQEGRAYNEQFF
TRBV5-4,CASSLAQSPKSNYGYTF
TRBV30,CAWMDQNTGELFF
TRBV19,CASSIRRTGGTEAFF
TRBV11-3,CASSTRGGSLTGELFF
TRBV14,CASSLSLLNPYEQYF
TRBV5-1,CASSLDPLAGARDTQYF